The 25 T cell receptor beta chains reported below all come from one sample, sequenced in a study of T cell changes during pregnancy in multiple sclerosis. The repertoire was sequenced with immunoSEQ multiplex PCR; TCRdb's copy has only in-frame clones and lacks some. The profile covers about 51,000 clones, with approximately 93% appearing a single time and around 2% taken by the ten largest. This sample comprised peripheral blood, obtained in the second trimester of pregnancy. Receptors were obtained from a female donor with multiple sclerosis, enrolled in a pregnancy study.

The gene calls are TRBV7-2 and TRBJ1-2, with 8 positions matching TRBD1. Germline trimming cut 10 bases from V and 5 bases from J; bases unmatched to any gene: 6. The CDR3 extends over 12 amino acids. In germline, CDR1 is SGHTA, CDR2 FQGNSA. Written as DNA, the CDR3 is TGTGCCATCACCGGGACAGGTTATGGCTACACCTTC. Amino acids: CAITGTGYGYTF.

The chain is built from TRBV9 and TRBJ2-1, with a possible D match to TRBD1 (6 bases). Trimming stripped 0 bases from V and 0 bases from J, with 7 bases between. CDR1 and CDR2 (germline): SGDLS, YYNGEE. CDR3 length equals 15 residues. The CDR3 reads CASSVGQDSYNEQFF. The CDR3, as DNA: TGTGCCAGCAGCGTAGGACAGGACTCCTACAATGAGCAGTTCTTC.

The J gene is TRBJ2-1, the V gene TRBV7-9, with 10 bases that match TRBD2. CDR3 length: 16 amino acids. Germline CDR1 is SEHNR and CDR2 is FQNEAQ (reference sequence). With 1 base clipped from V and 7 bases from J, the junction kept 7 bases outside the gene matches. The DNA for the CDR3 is TGTGCCAGCAGCTTAGGTTTTGGGACTAGCGAGAATGAGCAGTTCTTC. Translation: CASSLGFGTSENEQFF.

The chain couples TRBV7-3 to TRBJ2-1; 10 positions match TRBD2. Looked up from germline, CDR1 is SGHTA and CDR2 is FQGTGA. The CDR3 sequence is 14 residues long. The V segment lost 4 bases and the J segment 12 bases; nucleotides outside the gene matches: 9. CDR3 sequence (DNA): TGTGCCAGCAGCTCAGCGGGAGGGCCGGGGGTGCAGTTCTTC. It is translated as CASSSAGGPGVQFF.

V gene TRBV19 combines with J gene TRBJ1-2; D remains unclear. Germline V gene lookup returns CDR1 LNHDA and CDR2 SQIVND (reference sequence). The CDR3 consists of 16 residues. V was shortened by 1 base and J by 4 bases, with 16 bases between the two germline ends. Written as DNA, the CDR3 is TGTGCCAGTAGTATAGTACTCCCGGTTGGGAGCTATGGCTACACCTTC. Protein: CASSIVLPVGSYGYTF.

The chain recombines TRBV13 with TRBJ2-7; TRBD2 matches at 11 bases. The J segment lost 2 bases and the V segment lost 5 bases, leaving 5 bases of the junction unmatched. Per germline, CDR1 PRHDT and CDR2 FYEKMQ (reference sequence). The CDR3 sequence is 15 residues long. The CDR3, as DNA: TGTGCCAGCAGCATGGGACTAGCGGTAGCCTACGAGCAGTACTTC. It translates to CASSMGLAVAYEQYF.

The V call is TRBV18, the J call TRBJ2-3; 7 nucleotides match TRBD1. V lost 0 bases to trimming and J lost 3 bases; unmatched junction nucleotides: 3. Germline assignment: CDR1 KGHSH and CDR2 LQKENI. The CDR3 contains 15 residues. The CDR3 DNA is TGTGCCAGCTCACCACCGGGACAGTTAACAGATACGCAGTATTTT. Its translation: CASSPPGQLTDTQYF.

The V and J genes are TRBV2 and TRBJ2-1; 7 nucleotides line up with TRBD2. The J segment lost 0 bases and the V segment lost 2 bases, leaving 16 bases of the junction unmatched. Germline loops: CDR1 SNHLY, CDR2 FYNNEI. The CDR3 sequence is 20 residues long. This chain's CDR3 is CASSETRGRALLSSYNEQFF. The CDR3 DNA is TGTGCCAGCAGTGAAACTCGGGGGAGGGCCTTGCTAAGCTCCTACAATGAGCAGTTCTTC.

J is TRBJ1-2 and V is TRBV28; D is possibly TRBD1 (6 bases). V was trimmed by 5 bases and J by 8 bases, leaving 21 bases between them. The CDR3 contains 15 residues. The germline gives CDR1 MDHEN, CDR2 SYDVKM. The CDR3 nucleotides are TGTGCCAGCAGTACGACAGGTCAGGCACATCCGGGCTACACCTTC. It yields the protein CASSTTGQAHPGYTF.

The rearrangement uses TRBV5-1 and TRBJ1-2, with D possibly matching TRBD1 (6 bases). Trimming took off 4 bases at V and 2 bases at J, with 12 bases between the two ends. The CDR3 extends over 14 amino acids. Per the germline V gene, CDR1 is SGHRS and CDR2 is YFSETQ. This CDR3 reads CASSPARGNYGYTF. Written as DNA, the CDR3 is TGCGCCAGCAGCCCAGCCAGGGGCAACTATGGCTACACCTTC.

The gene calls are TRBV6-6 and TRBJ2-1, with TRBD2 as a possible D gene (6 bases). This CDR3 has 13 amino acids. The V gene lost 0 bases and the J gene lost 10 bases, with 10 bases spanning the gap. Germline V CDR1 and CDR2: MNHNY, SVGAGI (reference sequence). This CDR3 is CASSYSRGGEQFF. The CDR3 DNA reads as TGTGCCAGCAGTTACTCCCGTGGGGGGGAGCAGTTCTTC.

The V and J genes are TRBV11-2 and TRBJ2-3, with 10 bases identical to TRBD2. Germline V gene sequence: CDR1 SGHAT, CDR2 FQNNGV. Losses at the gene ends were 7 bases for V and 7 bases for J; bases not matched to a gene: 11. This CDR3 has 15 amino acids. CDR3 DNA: TGTGCCAGCACCCCCGGTAGCGGGAGGACTTATACGCAGTATTTT. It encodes CASTPGSGRTYTQYF.

CDR3 DNA sequence: TGTGCCAGCTCGGCCGGGACAGGGAACTCCTACGAGCAGTACTTC. Its translation is CASSAGTGNSYEQYF. This chain uses TRBV18 with TRBJ2-7; 9 bases align to TRBD1. Germline assignment: CDR1 KGHSH and CDR2 LQKENI. Losses at the gene ends were 6 bases for V and 0 bases for J; bases not matched to a gene: 6. The CDR3 runs to 15 residues.

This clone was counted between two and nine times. This CDR3 reads CAWRGQGNTEAFF. The CDR3 DNA reads as TGTGCCTGGAGGGGACAGGGGAACACTGAAGCTTTCTTT. The chain employs TRBV30 and TRBJ1-1; 9 bases map to TRBD1. Germline CDR1 reads GTSNPN; CDR2 reads SVGIG (reference sequence). V dropped 3 bases and J dropped 1; count of bases not matched to a gene: 0. This CDR3 is built from 13 residues.

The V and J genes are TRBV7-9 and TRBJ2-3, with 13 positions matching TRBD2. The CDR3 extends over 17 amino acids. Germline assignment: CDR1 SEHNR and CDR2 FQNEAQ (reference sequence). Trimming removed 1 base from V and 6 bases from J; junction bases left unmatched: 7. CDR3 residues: CASSLVRTSGSGDTQYF. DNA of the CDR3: TGTGCCAGCAGCTTAGTGAGGACTAGCGGGAGTGGGGATACGCAGTATTTT.

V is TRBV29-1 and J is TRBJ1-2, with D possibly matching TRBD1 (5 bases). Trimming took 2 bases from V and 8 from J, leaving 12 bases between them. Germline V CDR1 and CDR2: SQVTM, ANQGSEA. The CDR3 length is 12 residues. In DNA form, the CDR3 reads TGCAGCGTTGAAACAGGACCGGAGGGCTACACCTTC. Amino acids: CSVETGPEGYTF.

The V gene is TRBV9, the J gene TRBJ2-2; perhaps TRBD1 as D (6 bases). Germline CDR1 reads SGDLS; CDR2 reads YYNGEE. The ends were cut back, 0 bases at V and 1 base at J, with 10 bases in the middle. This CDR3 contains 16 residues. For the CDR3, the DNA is TGTGCCAGCAGCGTAGGTCTGGGACAGAACACCGGGGAGCTGTTTTTT. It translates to CASSVGLGQNTGELFF.

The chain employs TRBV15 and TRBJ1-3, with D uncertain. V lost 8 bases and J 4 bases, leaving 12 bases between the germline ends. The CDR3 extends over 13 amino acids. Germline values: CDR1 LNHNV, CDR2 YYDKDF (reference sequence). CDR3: CATSSSRGNTIYF. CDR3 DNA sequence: TGTGCCACCTCCTCCTCCCGGGGAAACACCATATATTTT. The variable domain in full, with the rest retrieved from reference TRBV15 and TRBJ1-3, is DAMVIQNPRYQVTQFGKPVTLSCSQTLNHNVMYWYQQKSSQAPKLLFHYYDKDFNNEADTPDNFQSRRPNTSFCFLDIRSPGLGDTAMYLCATSSSRGNTIYFGEGSWLTVV.

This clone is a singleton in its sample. The CDR3 here is CASSLVGAEETQYF. The CDR3 nucleotides are TGTGCCAGCAGCTTAGTTGGCGCGGAAGAGACCCAGTACTTC. The chain links TRBV7-9 to TRBJ2-5; unclear D gene. This CDR3 is 14 amino acids long. Looked up from germline, CDR1 is SEHNR and CDR2 is FQNEAQ (reference sequence). The germline V and J ends were trimmed by 1 base and 3 bases, with 9 bases remaining between them.

CDR3 coding DNA: TGTGCCAGCAGTTTGTTGGTGGGCGGGAGAAGTGTCGAGCAGTACTTC. The encoded protein is CASSLLVGGRSVEQYF. This chain uses TRBV28 with TRBJ2-7; 7 bases fit TRBD2. V trimming: 3 bases; J trimming: 6 bases; junction bases outside the gene matches: 14. Germline loops: CDR1 MDHEN, CDR2 SYDVKM. The CDR3 has 16 amino acids.

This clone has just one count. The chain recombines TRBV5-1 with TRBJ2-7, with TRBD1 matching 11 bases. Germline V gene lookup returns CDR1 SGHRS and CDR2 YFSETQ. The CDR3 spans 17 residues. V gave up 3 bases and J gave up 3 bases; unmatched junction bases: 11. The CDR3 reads CASSSGQGAQSVYEQYF. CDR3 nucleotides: TGCGCCAGCAGCTCTGGACAGGGGGCACAAAGTGTCTACGAGCAGTACTTC.

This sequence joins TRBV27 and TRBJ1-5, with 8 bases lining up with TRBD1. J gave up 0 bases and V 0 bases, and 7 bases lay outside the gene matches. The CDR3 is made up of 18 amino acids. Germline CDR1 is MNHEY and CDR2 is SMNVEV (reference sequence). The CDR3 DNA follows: TGTGCCAGCAGTTTATCAAGACAGGGGATGAATAGCAATCAGCCCCAGCATTTT. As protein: CASSLSRQGMNSNQPQHF.

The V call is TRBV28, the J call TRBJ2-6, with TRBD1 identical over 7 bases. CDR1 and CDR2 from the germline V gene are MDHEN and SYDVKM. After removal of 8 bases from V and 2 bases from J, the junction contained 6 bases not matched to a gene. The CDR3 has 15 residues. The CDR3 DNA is TGTGCCAGCGGGGGAAGGGGGCCTGGGGCCAACGTCCTGACTTTC. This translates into CASGGRGPGANVLTF. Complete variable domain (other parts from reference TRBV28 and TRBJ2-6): DVKVTQSSRYLVKRTGEKVFLECVQDMDHENMFWYRQDPGLGLRLIYFSYDVKMKEKGDIPEGYSVSREKKERFSLILESASTNQTSMYLCASGGRGPGANVLTFGAGSRLTVL.

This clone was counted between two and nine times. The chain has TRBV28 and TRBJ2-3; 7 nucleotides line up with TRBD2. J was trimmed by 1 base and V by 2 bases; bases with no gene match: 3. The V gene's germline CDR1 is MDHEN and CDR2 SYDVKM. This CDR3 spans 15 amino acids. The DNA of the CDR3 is TGTGCCAGCAGTTTAGCGGGAGACCGCACAGATACGCAGTATTTT. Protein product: CASSLAGDRTDTQYF.

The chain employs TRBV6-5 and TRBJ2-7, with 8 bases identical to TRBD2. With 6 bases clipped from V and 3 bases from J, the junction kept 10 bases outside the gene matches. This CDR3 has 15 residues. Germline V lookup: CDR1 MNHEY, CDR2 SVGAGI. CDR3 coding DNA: TGTGCCAGCAGACCCGGGACTAGTGTTTACTACGAGCAGTACTTC. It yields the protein CASRPGTSVYYEQYF.